These T cell receptor beta chains were read from a single sample in a study of blood T cell repertoires in COVID-19. Here immunoSEQ multiplex PCR was the method, and the copy in TCRdb shows in-frame clones only, minus some. The sample consists of about 310,000 clones, less than 85% of them appearing once. Sequencing used PBMCs or T cells enriched from blood (not recorded which). These receptors were collected from a woman in her twenties or thirties who had been exposed to COVID-19. Each CDR3 is given without its conserved first and last residue. Fields, in order: V gene, J gene, CDR3 length, CDR3 protein.

>TRBV9|TRBJ1-6|17
ASSPAVWNSGYYNSPLH
>TRBV28|TRBJ1-2|13
ATGYAGTGKYGYT
>TRBV19|TRBJ1-2|11
ASSPRANYGYT
>TRBV27|TRBJ1-1|11
ASSFKQTTEAF
>TRBV19|TRBJ1-2|12
ASSKQGIHYGYT
>TRBV3-1/TRBV3-2|TRBJ2-5|13
ASSRLAGGKETQY
>TRBV9|TRBJ2-3|13
ASSFSGVSTDTQY
>TRBV7-9|TRBJ1-5|13
ASSSDRVTYQPQH
>TRBV19|TRBJ1-5|12
ASTNPGLSQPQH
>TRBV6-5|TRBJ2-1|13
ASSYGTSDHNEQF
>TRBV3-1/TRBV3-2|TRBJ2-3|13
ASRLAGLDTDTQY
>TRBV19|TRBJ1-3|12
ASSIKRAGNTIY
>TRBV14|TRBJ2-4|14
ASSQTDRIAKNIQY
>TRBV10-2|TRBJ2-1|13
ASSAIRGGFNEQF
>TRBV15|TRBJ2-3|11
ATSNFPGDTQY
>TRBV19|TRBJ1-2|10
ASYRVNYGYT
>TRBV12-3/TRBV12-4|TRBJ2-2|11
ASTPTGYGELF
>TRBV27|TRBJ2-7|11
ASSLGGSYEQY
>TRBV2|TRBJ2-2|13
ASSEGHRGTGELF
>TRBV9|TRBJ1-4|12
ASSVQGSNEKLF
>TRBV27|TRBJ2-3|8
ASGPDTQY
>TRBV15|TRBJ2-5|15
ATSREWGTEDQETQY
>TRBV19|TRBJ2-1|15
ASTRSHGGAVWYEQF
>TRBV29-1|TRBJ2-5|11
SSRQGAGETQY
>TRBV4-3|TRBJ2-7|15
ASSQEFDRVFSYEQY
>TRBV9|TRBJ1-3|12
ASSVSGAPNTIY